This TCR beta chain is drawn from a study of cytomegalovirus exposure and HLA in healthy donors (TCRdb year 2017). Looking at the study overall: In an earlier analysis of 550 to 750 of the donors, 276 Gb of sequence data and 100 million or so unique TCR beta sequences from about 179 million T cells were reported. On average, 235,054 unique TCR beta nucleotide sequences were sequenced per donor among a few hundred genotyped donors of the cohort, with around 19% of those sequences being non-productive. An early release covering roughly 600 HLA-typed donors comprised approximately 290 gigabases of sequencing data and around 80 million unique TCR sequences. The genetic ancestry cluster associated with self-reported Caucasian donors included 80% to 90% of the 398 genotyped donors. HLA typing covered class I and class II loci at four-digit resolution. In a later analysis, previously published TCR beta repertoires from about 670 donors were re-analyzed and high-resolution HLA genotyping was added so that TCR occurrence patterns could be studied. Typing coverage varied by locus: about 629-630 donors for A, B, C, DRB1 and DQB1; about 520 for DQA1; around 570 for DPA1; roughly 450 for DPB1. The study aimed to test whether cataloging public T cell receptors could reveal signatures of past pathogen exposure. In a later genetic analysis, genome-wide SNP genotypes for about three fifths of the roughly 670 donors were used, and that subset was treated as a discovery cohort. An earlier analysis of roughly 600 of the donors used high-throughput TCR beta sequencing to judge whether each TCR beta V gene segment behaved as functional or pseudogenic. Every discovery cohort repertoire had been produced on one sequencing platform. Donor age, sex, ethnicity and CMV serostatus were collected together with the repertoire data. Because of strong linkage in the cohort, five DR-DQ haplotypes were treated as single units for association and clustering. Rather than using new phenotypic data, the later analysis identified candidate immune exposures from TCR beta sequences and from how often those sequences occurred across donors. High-throughput TCR immunosequencing, statistical association of individual TCRs with disease status, and machine learning were combined to predict cytomegalovirus infection status. The study used immunosequencing to profile the T cell repertoires of 666 subjects and linked those repertoires to cytomegalovirus serostatus. A separate validation cohort of approximately 130 different subjects was used in addition to the roughly 620-subject first cohort. Points the paper makes about the study in general: In a later analysis, the rate of TCR association differed among HLA loci, with DRB1 alleles having the most associated TCRs and HLA-C alleles having the fewest. Cytomegalovirus status was reported to be diagnosed by the classifier with high specificity and sensitivity in both the original and validation cohorts. A few of the identified cytomegalovirus-associated TCR beta chains were confirmed in vitro to be specific for cytomegalovirus antigens. In a later genetic analysis, fewer N-insertions in productive TCRs were reported among donors in an Asian-associated ancestry cluster than the approximately 710-donor mean. In a later analysis, most CMV-associated TCR beta chains were found to appear HLA-restricted, with HLA associations seemingly driven largely by CMV exposure. The earlier analysis of 587 of the donors excluded fewer than 20 rarely observed V segments, including chromosome 9 orphons, because counts were too low. According to the authors, the approach could potentially be generalized to other disease states and immunological phenotypes. Because the 87-base-pair reads could not distinguish some IMGT-functional V segments, including TRBV6-2 and TRBV6-3, those segments were excluded. V-gene and J-gene trimming of TCR beta chains was associated with a missense DCLRE1C variant in a later genetic analysis, and the association was replicated in an independent cohort. When HLA alleles, especially DR and DQ, strongly co-occurred, attributing TCR associations to individual alleles was difficult. Because some donors lacked HLA typing at each locus, the association tests relied only on the typed subset. Correlated functional status among segregating V segments might reflect linkage disequilibrium, but an unknown experimental factor could not be ruled out. CMV serostatus was the only immune exposure information available for the cohort. Most TCR sequences were observed very rarely across donors, whereas some public TCRs were present in many individuals. In a later analysis, HLA-associated TCR beta chains were found to be more clonally expanded and to have lower generation probabilities than equally common non-associated chains. Broadly in line with IMGT annotations, most TCR beta V segments showed up in productive rearrangements about 90% or about 30% of the time in an earlier analysis of 450 to 750 of the donors. In the study, approximately 160 TCR beta chains were listed as associated with cytomegalovirus. A cluster of highly shared sequence variants was judged likely to represent a technical artifact of the sequencing pipeline. Only TCR beta chains were sequenced in this cohort, and the absence of alpha or paired-chain data limited detectable features. A further reported finding was that TCR beta sequences accurately predicted the HLA-A and HLA-B alleles for most subjects in the first cohort. Presence/absence analyses assumed roughly uniform sequencing depth across donors, an assumption that may not hold. According to a later analysis, parvovirus B19, influenza, CMV and Epstein-Barr virus appeared linked to several top co-occurrence clusters. At a false discovery rate of 0.05, a later analysis linked 16,000 or so TCR beta sequences to specific HLA alleles.

In total, more than 500 healthy bone marrow donors made up the cohort. At the time of sampling, all cohort members were nominally healthy, though unrecorded immune exposures were likely present. The donor tested CMV seronegative and was one of the 352 seronegative cohort members. A peripheral blood sample was collected from each donor, and TCR beta sequencing was performed on peripheral blood mononuclear cells. Genomic DNA was extracted from the blood cell samples with the Qiagen DNeasy Blood Extraction Kit. CDR1 and CDR2, per the germline V gene, are MNHEY and SVGAGI. V loses 7 bases of germline sequence and J loses 8 bases, and the interval between the two ends is 8 bases. From cysteine to phenylalanine, the CDR3 is 11 amino acids long. Only the CDR3 DNA stays, 33 bases, in frame from base 1. The library was prepared using the immunoSEQ multiplex PCR assay. For the multiplex PCR, a mixture combining 60 forward primers for TCR Vbeta segments and 13 reverse primers for TCR Jbeta segments was used. The CDR3 region of rearranged TCR beta genes was amplified from genomic DNA with a multiplex PCR assay. The amplified TCR beta libraries were sequenced on the Illumina HiSeq System as 87-base-pair reads. On the study's bioinformatics: In a later analysis, tens of millions of unique TCR beta chains were counted across the roughly 700 repertoires, and roughly 10 million of these chains were shared by at least two donors. A nearest-neighbor algorithm error-corrected the raw reads and collapsed the reads into unique sequences, merging closely related sequences to remove PCR and sequencing errors. Alignment of CDR3 sequences to IMGT reference sequences was used to assign V, D and J gene segments. For a sequence to be retained, a match of at least six nucleotides was required to both a V gene segment and a J gene segment. Rearrangements were called productive when the CDR3 lacked stop codons and stayed in frame with V and J; all others were non-productive. Following IMGT convention, CDR3 was defined as the stretch from the second conserved V-encoded cysteine to the conserved J-encoded phenylalanine. The earlier analysis of 587 of the donors excluded sequences that lacked an unambiguous match to a single V gene segment. In an earlier analysis of a few hundred of the donors, V segments were called functional above 56.7% productive rearrangements and were called segregating when the between-donor standard deviation exceeded 5%. A statistical classification framework was developed to diagnose cytomegalovirus status using the catalog of TCR beta chain sequences. In a later analysis, TCR nucleotide sequences were compared against IMGT/GENE-DB human TR gene sequences so that V and J genes could be assigned. Using the TCRdist pipeline, a later analysis assigned CDR3 sequences along with most-parsimonious VDJ recombination scenarios. A later analysis defined each TCR beta chain by its CDR3 amino acid sequence plus V-gene family, and excluded reads lacking a unique V-gene family. In a later analysis, 500 to 650 highly shared, low-generation-probability nucleotide sequences were removed to address suspected cross-contamination and a sequencing artifact. In a later analysis, a clonal expansion index was calculated for each public chain from normalized within-repertoire ranks of inferred template counts. A later analysis computed generation probabilities with a VDJ recombination model fitted to out-of-frame rearrangements, and checked the results against IGoR. In a later analysis, hypergeometric tests were used to score TCR-TCR, TCR-HLA and TCR-CMV co-occurrence, with a repertoire-size bias correction applied to TCR pairs. A later analysis estimated false discovery rates by permuting HLA or CMV assignments 20 times. In a later analysis, co-occurring TCRs were grouped using DBSCAN, and TCRdist sequence similarity was added for clustering within HLA-allele-positive subsets. For co-occurrence clustering, repertoires with fewer than 30,000 or more than 120,000 public chains were excluded, along with roughly five repertoires with anomalous nucleotide sharing. TCRdb provides this immuneACCESS table in a form limited to in-frame rearrangements. Some clones are lacking; in checked studies, under half of them reflect an unresolved V gene, and why the rest are absent is not known. V and J calls and clone size come straight from that table; D and trimming were deduced from the DNA. This sample is represented by about 180,000 clones; around four fifths of them were singletons. The top ten constitute around 1.9% of the sample.

A few counts support this clone. Its antigen is not yet known. Base qualities are not recorded, but no much larger clone differs from it by a single base. Here the chain combines TRBV6-5 and TRBJ1-4, with the D gene not confidently named. The sample comprised PBMCs. The clonotype originates from a woman aged 30 to 39 in good health and CMV-seronegative. The CDR3: CASKRGEKLFF. Here is the DNA: TGTGCCAGCAAGAGAGGAGAAAAACTGTTTTTT.